A single sample is the source of the 10 T cell receptor beta chains below, sequenced in a study of blood T cell repertoires in COVID-19. The method was immunoSEQ multiplex PCR; TCRdb's version includes in-frame clones alone and lacks a portion of them. There are 70,000 or so clones in the sample; roughly 79% occur only once, and approximately 17% lies in the top ten. The specimen was peripheral blood. These receptors were collected from a man between 60 and 75 years old with acute or convalescent COVID-19.

The table lists this clone with a few counts. This rearrangement joins TRBV9 to TRBJ1-6, with D perhaps TRBD1 (6 bases). This CDR3 spans 15 amino acids. CDR1 is SGDLS, CDR2 YYNGEE, per germline. The V and J ends lost 4 bases and 6 bases respectively, with 14 bases between them. The CDR3 loop is CASSLGTTFNSPLHF. DNA for the CDR3: TGTGCCAGCAGCCTCGGGACAACTTTTAATTCACCCCTCCACTTT.

J is TRBJ1-1 and V is TRBV15; D is possibly TRBD1 (5 bases). The V gene's germline CDR1 is LNHNV and CDR2 YYDKDF (reference sequence). The CDR3 covers 16 residues. V lost 5 bases and J lost 1, with 17 bases in between. Written as DNA, the CDR3 is TGTGCCACCAGCCTCGGCTGGGGGGGGGAGAACACTGAAGCTTTCTTT. Amino acid sequence: CATSLGWGGENTEAFF.

This sequence joins TRBV5-1 and TRBJ2-7, with D unresolved. In germline, CDR1 is SGHRS, CDR2 YFSETQ. The CDR3 length is 13 residues. V was trimmed by 2 bases and J by 3 bases, leaving 9 bases between them. Here the CDR3 reads CASSLRSDYEQYF. Here the CDR3 DNA reads TGCGCCAGCAGCTTACGCAGCGACTACGAGCAGTACTTC.

The rearrangement uses TRBV7-9 and TRBJ2-7; D may be TRBD2 (6 bases). The length of the CDR3 is 15 residues. In germline, CDR1 is SEHNR, CDR2 FQNEAQ (reference sequence). V gave up 3 bases and J gave up 6 bases, with 18 bases separating them. The CDR3 is CASSLPGTARPEQYF. CDR3 coding DNA: TGTGCCAGCAGCTTGCCCGGGACTGCTCGCCCCGAGCAGTACTTC. Full variable domain (rest looked up from reference TRBV7-9 and TRBJ2-7): DTGVSQNPRHKITKRGQNVTFRCDPISEHNRLYWYRQTLGQGPEFLTYFQNEAQLEKSRLLSDRFSAERPKGSFSTLEIQRTEQGDSAMYLCASSLPGTARPEQYFGPGTRLTVT.

This clone was seen only once. The genes are TRBV6-1 and TRBJ2-3; D might be TRBD2 (5 bases). The CDR3 is made up of 15 amino acids. In germline, CDR1 is MNHNS, CDR2 SASEGT. V shed 2 bases and J shed 2 bases, with 11 bases lying between them. The CDR3 here is CASSETDSFTDTQYF. CDR3 in DNA: TGTGCCAGCAGTGAAACGGACTCTTTCACAGATACGCAGTATTTT.

J is TRBJ2-3 and V is TRBV7-3; TRBD2 agrees at 13 bases. J was trimmed by 4 bases and V by 0 bases; bases with no gene match: 7. The CDR3 covers 18 residues. In germline, CDR1 is SGHTA, CDR2 FQGTGA. CDR3 sequence: CASSLTALGLAGPDTQYF. The CDR3 DNA follows: TGTGCCAGCAGCTTAACGGCGCTGGGACTAGCGGGGCCAGATACGCAGTATTTT.

This clone occurred once. The chain links TRBV6-5 to TRBJ1-1; 9 nucleotides align to TRBD1. V lost 7 bases and J lost 4; bases outside the gene matches: 7. The CDR3 spans 14 residues. CDR1 and CDR2 (germline): MNHEY, SVGAGI. The chain's CDR3 is CASTRDREATEAFF. CDR3 sequence (DNA): TGTGCCAGCACTAGGGACAGGGAGGCCACTGAAGCTTTCTTT.

The J gene is TRBJ1-5, the V gene TRBV5-5, with 8 bases identical to TRBD1. Germline trimming cut 4 bases from V and 5 bases from J; bases unmatched to any gene: 11. The CDR3 contains 16 residues. Germline loops: CDR1 SGHKS, CDR2 YYEKEE (reference sequence). The CDR3 DNA sequence: TGTGCCAGCAGCCCTAGACAGGGGATTTTCGATCAGCCCCAGCATTTT. This translates into CASSPRQGIFDQPQHF. The whole variable domain, filled in from reference TRBV5-5 and TRBJ1-5, reads DAGVTQSPTHLIKTRGQQVTLRCSPISGHKSVSWYQQVLGQGPQFIFQYYEKEERGRGNFPDRFSARQFPNYSSELNVNALLLGDSALYLCASSPRQGIFDQPQHFGDGTRLSIL.

The gene calls are TRBV6-2 or TRBV6-3 and TRBJ1-1, with unresolved D. Germline CDR1 MNHEY, CDR2 SVGEGT. V lost 2 bases, J lost 3 bases, and 13 bases lay in between. This CDR3 is built from 15 residues. CDR3 amino acids: CASSYLFRVHTEAFF. The CDR3 DNA sequence: TGTGCCAGCAGTTACCTCTTTAGAGTCCACACTGAAGCTTTCTTT.

The J gene is TRBJ2-7, the V gene TRBV7-9, with 10 bases matching TRBD1. Per germline, CDR1 SEHNR and CDR2 FQNEAQ (reference sequence). The V gene end was trimmed by 5 bases and the J gene end by 3 bases; junction bases not matched to a gene: 4. The length of the CDR3 is 14 residues. CDR3 sequence: CASSGRDRGYEQYF. CDR3 nucleotide sequence: TGTGCCAGCAGCGGCCGGGACAGGGGCTACGAGCAGTACTTC.